These 14 T cell receptor beta chains came from one sample sequenced in a study of blood T cell repertoires in COVID-19. The protocol was immunoSEQ multiplex PCR, while the TCRdb copy is restricted to in-frame clones and leaves out a portion. This sample has 100,000 to 150,000 clones; around 89% occur once, and the top ten carry under 4.5%. Sequencing used peripheral blood. These receptors all stem from a man in his sixties with COVID-19, enrolled during active disease.

The V and J genes are TRBV9 and TRBJ2-2; 8 bases line up with TRBD1. Germline V lookup: CDR1 SGDLS, CDR2 YYNGEE. V shed 4 bases, J shed 0 bases, and the junction held 2 bases outside the gene matches. The CDR3 is 15 residues long. CDR3 nucleotide sequence: TGTGCCAGCAGCTTGGGACAGGCGAACACCGGGGAGCTGTTTTTT. Its protein product is CASSLGQANTGELFF.

This clone was picked up one time. The chain employs TRBV28 and TRBJ2-1; 7 bases are shared with TRBD2. V lost 6 bases to trimming and J lost 9 bases; unmatched junction nucleotides: 14. CDR3 length: 15 residues. CDR1 and CDR2 from the germline V gene are MDHEN and SYDVKM. The CDR3: CASSQPSGVLPEQFF. CDR3 sequence (DNA): TGTGCCAGCAGCCAACCAAGCGGGGTCCTTCCTGAGCAGTTCTTC. Combining the CDR3 with reference TRBV28 and TRBJ2-1 gives the whole variable domain DVKVTQSSRYLVKRTGEKVFLECVQDMDHENMFWYRQDPGLGLRLIYFSYDVKMKEKGDIPEGYSVSREKKERFSLILESASTNQTSMYLCASSQPSGVLPEQFFGPGTRLTVL.

CDR3 bases: TGTGCCAGCAACCAGGGGGCAACTAATGAAAAACTGTTTTTT. This translates into CASNQGATNEKLFF. The genes are TRBV6-5 and TRBJ1-4, with 7 bases identical to TRBD1. Germline CDR1 and CDR2: MNHEY and SVGAGI. Losses at the gene ends were 7 bases for V and 0 bases for J; bases not matched to a gene: 2. The CDR3 covers 14 residues.

The V and J genes are TRBV7-8 and TRBJ1-3; TRBD1 aligns across 10 bases. The CDR3 extends over 15 amino acids. CDR1 is SGHVS, CDR2 FQNEAQ, per germline. V dropped 5 bases and J dropped 8; count of bases not matched to a gene: 9. The CDR3 spells CASSPGQGRADTIYF. DNA for the CDR3: TGTGCCAGCAGCCCGGGACAGGGGAGGGCAGACACCATATATTTT. The whole variable domain, filled in from reference TRBV7-8 and TRBJ1-3, reads GAGVSQSPRYKVAKRGQDVALRCDPISGHVSLFWYQQALGQGPEFLTYFQNEAQLDKSGLPSDRFFAERPEGSVSTLKIQRTQQEDSAVYLCASSPGQGRADTIYFGEGSWLTVV.

This clone has just one count. V gene TRBV28 combines with J gene TRBJ2-7, with 10 bases identical to TRBD1. CDR1 and CDR2 (germline): MDHEN, SYDVKM. The CDR3 runs 14 residues. J lost 1 base, V lost 6 bases, and 3 bases had no gene match. This CDR3 is CASRGQGSSYEQYF. In DNA form, the CDR3 reads TGTGCCAGCAGGGGACAGGGGTCTTCCTACGAGCAGTACTTC.

The chain uses TRBV5-1 and TRBJ1-1; 7 bases agree with TRBD1. This CDR3 is 14 amino acids long. J lost 1 base, V lost 4 bases, and 4 bases had no gene match. The germline gives CDR1 SGHRS, CDR2 YFSETQ. CDR3 in DNA: TGCGCCAGCAGCAGAGGGACAGAGAACACTGAAGCTTTCTTT. Protein: CASSRGTENTEAFF.

The chain carries TRBV5-6 and TRBJ1-4, with TRBD1 identical over 9 bases. The germline gives CDR1 SGHDT, CDR2 YYEEEE. V shed 1 base and J 5 bases; nucleotides not matched to a gene: 9. The CDR3 contains 17 residues. The CDR3 protein is CASSLMGQGDRNEKLFF. The CDR3 DNA reads TGTGCCAGCAGCTTGATGGGACAGGGTGATAGAAATGAAAAACTGTTTTTT.

The rearrangement links TRBV5-1 to TRBJ2-3, with D possibly TRBD2 on 6 matching bases. The CDR3 has 15 amino acids. V was trimmed by 6 bases and J by 4 bases, leaving 18 bases between them. From germline, CDR1 is SGHRS and CDR2 YFSETQ. The CDR3, as DNA: TGCGCCAGCAACCCGGGTGGGGGGAGCCCAGATACGCAGTATTTT. It codes for CASNPGGGSPDTQYF.

V and J are TRBV10-1 and TRBJ1-3, with unresolved D. This CDR3 region has 14 residues. Per the germline V gene, CDR1 is WNHNN and CDR2 is SYGVQD (reference sequence). Trimming shortened V by 0 bases and J by 4 bases, and 7 bases separated the two germline ends. The CDR3 coding sequence is TGCGCCAGCAGTGAGTCAGCGGTGGGAAACACCATATATTTT. Translating gives CASSESAVGNTIYF.

V gene TRBV5-1 combines with J gene TRBJ2-7; 7 positions match TRBD2. V shed 4 bases and J 2 bases; nucleotides not matched to a gene: 6. The CDR3 covers 14 residues. Germline CDR1 SGHRS, CDR2 YFSETQ. The CDR3 nucleotides read TGCGCCAGCAGCATATCTAGCGGCACCTACGAGCAGTACTTC. It specifies CASSISSGTYEQYF.

The chain joins TRBV19 to TRBJ2-7, with a weak D call TRBD2 (5 bases). In germline, CDR1 is LNHDA, CDR2 SQIVND (reference sequence). Trimming cost V 1 base and J 4 bases, with 14 bases left between them. The CDR3 length is 15 residues. The CDR3 coding sequence is TGTGCCAGTAGTATAGCGGACGGCGGGTTGTACGAGCAGTACTTC. Translation: CASSIADGGLYEQYF.

This rearrangement joins TRBV9 to TRBJ2-7; the D gene is possibly TRBD2 (6 bases). The CDR3 consists of 14 residues. In germline, CDR1 is SGDLS, CDR2 YYNGEE. V was trimmed by 3 bases and J by 1 base, leaving 11 bases between them. The CDR3 loop reads CASSARGGSYEQYF. The CDR3 nucleotides are TGTGCCAGCAGCGCCCGGGGAGGTTCCTACGAGCAGTACTTC.

The J gene is TRBJ2-1, the V gene TRBV4-2; 14 bases fit TRBD2. The germline gives CDR1 LGHNA, CDR2 YNFKEQ. The CDR3 is 17 amino acids. With V trimmed by 5 bases and J by 4 bases, 7 bases remained unmatched. DNA for the CDR3: TGTGCCAGCAGCGATGGGACTAGCGGGGGCCTTTACAATGAGCAGTTCTTC. Translated: CASSDGTSGGLYNEQFF.

J is TRBJ1-5 and V is TRBV19, with TRBD1 matching 7 bases. Germline assignment: CDR1 LNHDA and CDR2 SQIVND (reference sequence). The length of the CDR3 is 13 residues. Trimming removed 7 bases from V and 7 bases from J; junction bases left unmatched: 7. DNA of the CDR3: TGTGCCAGTACCTGGGCAGGGGGACAGCCCCAGCATTTT. Translation: CASTWAGGQPQHF.